Here is one T cell receptor beta chain with its context. Antigen specificity is unknown. RNA in amounts of roughly 0.5 to 1 ug was reverse transcribed with random hexamers. Amplification of the TCR beta CDR3 was carried out by immunoSEQ multiplex PCR, which spanned a total of 54 Vbeta and 13 Jbeta segments. Each CDR3 protein gets one entry after TCRdb re-called the immunoSEQ multiplex PCR reads with MiXCR. The data contain about 430,000 distinct CDR3 sequences, about 85% of them singletons. This sample was taken from a study of CD8 T cells in Susac syndrome. The CDR3 consists of 16 residues. After removal of 1 base from V and 9 bases from J, the junction contained 12 bases not matched to a gene. CDR1 and CDR2 (germline): MNHEY, SMNVEV (reference sequence). Findings of the study overall: As acknowledged by the study, its TCR sequencing and HLA analysis included a relatively small number of individuals.

The multiple sclerosis controls comprised treatment-naive patients whose relapsing-remitting disease was stable or active. The TEMRA cells underwent FACS enrichment, while the CD8+ and CD4+ T cells underwent negative isolation. The TCR sequence derives from a human donor with multiple sclerosis. The sequencing sample was made of CD8+ T cells from PBMCs. V usage is TRBV27 and J usage is TRBJ2-1; 7 nucleotides align to TRBD2. The CDR3 sequence is CASSLLVGGPPGEQFF. The DNA for the CDR3 is TGTGCCAGCAGTTTATTGGTGGGAGGGCCGCCGGGTGAGCAGTTCTTC.